This TCR beta chain was retrieved from a study of cytomegalovirus exposure and HLA in healthy donors. Overall study results and limits: According to a later analysis, TCR clusters from the first cohort tended to co-occur in the 120 or so validation repertoires. Most TCR sequences were rare, but some public TCRs occurred in many donors.

Points on this clone: The target antigen is unknown.

The repertoire was sequenced with immunoSEQ multiplex PCR; TCRdb's copy has only in-frame clones and lacks some. The sample includes fewer than 350,000 clones, around nine tenths seen only once; the top ten take about 0.85%. Germline CDR1 MDHEN, CDR2 SYDVKM. Between the trimmed V and J ends, which lost 6 bases and 0 bases, there was a span of 18 bases. The CDR3 extends over 17 amino acids. The chain carries TRBV28 and TRBJ1-3, with D uncertain. Source material: PBMCs. The TCR was taken from a woman younger than 30 in good health and CMV-seronegative. CDR3 in amino acids: CASRLSAQTSSGNTIYF. The CDR3 DNA is TGTGCCAGCAGGTTGTCGGCCCAAACTAGCTCTGGAAACACCATATATTTT.